This T cell receptor (beta chain) was profiled in a study of long-term antiretroviral therapy in people with HIV (dated by TCRdb to 2021 to 2024). For the study in its entirety: The earliest samples were collected about a decade before the 2015 WHO recommendation for immediate ART, when ART was typically delayed until CD4 counts fell. A retrospective serial study tested whether ART initiation and durable HIV suppression were associated with changes in peripheral blood TRB repertoire composition and diversity. No cross-contamination during QIAcube processing was seen in test extractions of a monoclonal T-cell line run alongside 30 to 35 polyclonal samples. From over 25 adults with confirmed HIV infection, the cohort provided fewer than 200 cryopreserved PBMC samples, gathered serially across a mean of roughly 6 years (range 1-12). About 35% of the 30 participants with HIV were female.

In the case of this clone: It has no known antigen specificity. Per-nucleotide qualities are absent, and no much larger clonotype sits a single base away.

The immunoSEQ hsTCRB v3.0 assay was used at survey level resolution for TRB variable region sequencing. The targeted TRB sequencing depth was roughly 40,000-55,000 T-cell genomes per sample. An Illumina MiSeq with a v3 150-cycle kit was used to sequence the pooled TRB libraries. Concerning the study's data processing: Repertoire analysis was run in R within a reproducible Nextflow workflow that covered QC, data transformation and analysis. LymphoSeq2, an R package for exploring AIRR-Seq data, was used to implement the custom analyses. A few samples that produced fewer than 5000 total TRB sequences were removed, so approximately 190 HIV repertoires were analyzed. Among the 180 to 200 retained HIV repertoires, 55 to 65 were collected before ART initiation and approximately 130 were collected after ART initiation. Repertoires were downsampled to 5000 TRB nucleotide sequences, with summary statistics averaged over 100 downsampling iterations. The analysis kept only TRB sequences whose CDR3 regions were at least seven amino acids long. Two measures captured diversity: a Shannon entropy-derived clonality score and the Gini coefficient. In the repertoire networks, any two of the top 5000 CDR3 amino acid sequences were connected whenever the two sequences differed by an edit distance of one. For TRB CDR3 amino acid sequences, antigen specificity groups and MHC restriction were predicted with GLIPH2. To flag known associations with CMV, EBV, HIV or tissue antigens, CDR3 amino acid sequences were compared against VDJdb and McPAS-TCR. Pre-ART, post-ART and control groups were compared with Wilcoxon signed-rank tests and Holm-Bonferroni correction. TCRdb obtained this table from immuneACCESS and retained in-frame rearrangements with V and J assigned. These tables miss some clones; where compared with another copy, unresolved V genes account for less than half of the shortfall, and the remainder is unexplained. D and trimming come from the DNA, and the V and J calls and clone size come from that table. Across this sample there are 25,000 to 30,000 clones, with 80% to 90% seen only once. The top ten clonotypes cover around 8.3% of the sample.

Beyond this particular receptor, the publication reports: Because cell numbers in pre-ART samples were limited, unsorted PBMC were profiled instead of sorted CD4+ and CD8+ T cells. Expanded TRB clones identified before ART initiation dominated the repertoire across all time points, though the dominance fluctuated and decreased in many PLHIV after ART. No data were available on ART adherence, viral resistance or therapy changes, limiting inferences about post-ART repertoire changes. CDR3 length ranges in HIV repertoires were narrower than in controls, and network structure suggested an antigen-experienced repertoire with only a slight naive shift after ART. The samples span the years 2004 to 2017, and the ART regimens used may be less effective than current regimens. Since PBMC availability was limited, sequencing covered only the TCR beta chain, with no alpha chain pairing. Starting ART was linked to a significant rise in TRB diversity, yet even with long-term ART the diversity remained significantly lower than in transplant donor controls.

The CDR3 sequence holds 15 residues, the cysteine and phenylalanine included. Kept here is only the CDR3 DNA, which spans 45 bases and is read in frame from base 1. The germline V gene yields SGHTA for CDR1 and FQGTGA for CDR2. V was cut back by 0 bases and J by 2 bases, leaving a gap of 9 bases between them. To be included, a participant needed at least one PBMC sample from before ART initiation plus at least two post-ART samples. All participants with HIV were treated in the United States of America. Before DNA extraction, cryopreserved samples containing about 0.95-10 million PBMC were thawed and washed. At the time of the earliest PBMC sample, participants with HIV were aged between roughly 20 and 60 years. Per participant, PBMC samples came from 1-4 timepoints prior to ART initiation and 2-8 timepoints following ART initiation, for a median of 7 samples. Serial HIV viral load, CD4+ T-cell count, ART history and demographic data were obtained for every participant. Genomic DNA was extracted from unsorted PBMC with a Qiagen kit on a QIAcube, with processing performed in batches of 12 samples.

The sequencing here drew on unsorted PBMCs, taken 3 years after starting antiretroviral therapy. The sequence was obtained from a man aged 40-50 years with HIV. The rearranged chain carries TRBV7-3 and TRBJ2-3; perhaps TRBD1 is the D gene, with 6 bases matching. CDR3 loop: CASSLTGAVTDTQYF. The nucleotides read TGTGCCAGCAGCTTAACGGGGGCCGTCACAGATACGCAGTATTTT.